The clone carrying this T cell receptor (beta chain) occurred a few times. What it recognizes is unknown. The data derive from a study of T-cell memory formation after mild COVID-19. Study information: Clustering of TCRs was largely donor specific. Study results and caveats: Clones which contracted sat mainly in CM and EM if CD4+, and in EMRA if CD8+. Second-wave clones peaking on day 37 lacked confirmed SARS-CoV-2 specificity.

UMIs and sample barcodes were carried by the TCR alpha and TCR beta cDNA libraries that 5'RACE produced using constant-segment primers. Each CDR3 protein is one row after TCRdb ran MiXCR on the 5' RACE reads. The sample carries over 350,000 distinct CDR3 sequences, 16% recorded once. The TCR comes from a man younger than 35 who had mild COVID-19 (a few samples of this study predate the infection). Cell type and time point are not known. Sequencing was carried out using PBMCs or a T cell subset sorted from them (not recorded which).

CDR3 DNA: TGTGCCAGCAGTTACTCGGCCCCACCGGGGACTGAAGCTTTCTTT. This encodes CASSYSAPPGTEAFF. This rearrangement joins TRBV6-5 to TRBJ1-1, with no clear D. This CDR3 contains 15 residues. V was pared by 0 bases and J by 5 bases, with 13 bases between. CDR1 and CDR2 from the germline V gene are MNHEY and SVGAGI.